This is a list of T cell receptor beta chains from one sample in a study of PD-1 blockade in classical Hodgkin lymphoma. Repertoires were generated with immunoSEQ multiplex PCR, while TCRdb's copy carries only in-frame clones and drops some. The table has about 16,000 clones, about four fifths seen once. The material sequenced was peripheral blood mononuclear cells (PBMCs). The receptors shown here come from a human donor with classical Hodgkin lymphoma. The CDR3 runs from the conserved cysteine through the conserved F or W. A D gene is named only where the DNA matches it firmly. Clone size is stated in some rows and not others, as once, few, many or a class when expanded.

V: TRBV11-2; J: TRBJ2-1; size: -; D: -; DNA: TGTGCCAGCAGCCTCGAGGTGGGTTTGGATGAGCAGTTCTTC; CDR3: CASSLEVGLDEQFF
V: TRBV28; J: TRBJ2-5; size: -; D: -; DNA: TGTGCCAGCGAACGGGGGAACCAAGAGACCCAGTACTTC; CDR3: CASERGNQETQYF
V: TRBV6-5; J: TRBJ2-7; size: -; D: -; DNA: TGTGCCAGCAGTTACTCGAGGGTCACACTTTACGAGCAGTACTTC; CDR3: CASSYSRVTLYEQYF
V: TRBV28; J: TRBJ1-3; size: -; D: -; DNA: TGTGCCAGCAGCCCCCCAGGGCGCTCTGGAAACACCATATATTTT; CDR3: CASSPPGRSGNTIYF
V: TRBV11-3; J: TRBJ2-1; size: -; D: -; DNA: TGTGCCAGCAGCCACGGGGGGCTCGTACGTTACAATGAGCAGTTCTTC; CDR3: CASSHGGLVRYNEQFF
V: TRBV5-1; J: TRBJ1-3; size: few; D: -; DNA: TGCGCCAGCAGCTTGGGAACGGTGAGCTCTGGAAACACCATATATTTT; CDR3: CASSLGTVSSGNTIYF
V: TRBV28; J: TRBJ1-1; size: -; D: -; DNA: TGTGCCAGCAGTTTACCTCCAGGCATGAACACTGAAGCTTTCTTT; CDR3: CASSLPPGMNTEAFF
V: TRBV25-1; J: TRBJ1-2; size: -; D: -; DNA: TGTGCCAGCAGTGAAATCTTTAACCGGGGCTACACCTTC; CDR3: CASSEIFNRGYTF
V: TRBV6-5; J: TRBJ2-7; size: -; D: -; DNA: TGTGCCAGCAGTTACCGGTGGAACGGCTACGAGCAGTACTTC; CDR3: CASSYRWNGYEQYF
V: TRBV19; J: TRBJ2-1; size: -; D: TRBD1; DNA: TGTGCCAGTAGTATGAGGACAGGGGGCTACAATGAGCAGTTCTTC; CDR3: CASSMRTGGYNEQFF
V: TRBV2; J: TRBJ2-5; size: -; D: -; DNA: TGTGCCAGCAGTGATCGTCAACAGGGAGCAGAGACCCAGTACTTC; CDR3: CASSDRQQGAETQYF
V: TRBV10-3; J: TRBJ2-2; size: -; D: -; DNA: TGTGCCATCAGTGCCAGGGCGAACACCGGGGAGCTGTTTTTT; CDR3: CAISARANTGELFF
V: TRBV7-9; J: TRBJ2-5; size: -; D: TRBD1; DNA: TGTGCCAGCAGCTTAGCAGGGGGCGGGGAGACCCAGTACTTC; CDR3: CASSLAGGGETQYF
V: TRBV2; J: TRBJ2-4; size: once; D: TRBD1; DNA: TGTGCCAGCAATTATGGGACAGGCAACATTCAGTACTTC; CDR3: CASNYGTGNIQYF
V: TRBV7-3; J: TRBJ2-7; size: -; D: -; DNA: TGTGCCAGCAGCTTAACGGCCTACTACGAGCAGTACTTC; CDR3: CASSLTAYYEQYF
V: TRBV2; J: TRBJ2-7; size: -; D: -; DNA: TGTGCCAGCACTAGCGAGAGCTACGAGCAGTACTTC; CDR3: CASTSESYEQYF
V: TRBV6-5; J: TRBJ1-1; size: -; D: -; DNA: TGTGCCAGCAGCCGGGGAGTCAACACTGAAGCTTTCTTT; CDR3: CASSRGVNTEAFF
V: TRBV5-4; J: TRBJ1-3; size: -; D: -; DNA: TGTGCCAGCACCAAAGGCCAAGGCCTCGAGGACACCATATATTTT; CDR3: CASTKGQGLEDTIYF
V: TRBV6-4; J: TRBJ2-5; size: -; D: TRBD2; DNA: TGTGCCAGCAGTAACGGACTAGCGGAGACCCAGTACTTC; CDR3: CASSNGLAETQYF
V: TRBV21-1; J: TRBJ2-1; size: -; D: -; DNA: TGTGCCAGCAGCAATCCCGTGGACCCCTACAATGAGCAGTTCTTC; CDR3: CASSNPVDPYNEQFF
V: TRBV19; J: TRBJ1-5; size: -; D: -; DNA: TGTGCCAGTACCCAGGGCGGGCGGGTGCAGCCCCAGCATTTT; CDR3: CASTQGGRVQPQHF
V: TRBV6-1; J: TRBJ1-5; size: -; D: -; DNA: TGTGCCAGCAGTGATTTTCAGGGGTCCCAGCATTTT; CDR3: CASSDFQGSQHF
V: TRBV4-1; J: TRBJ1-1; size: -; D: -; DNA: TGCGCCAGCAGCCCCGGGGTGGAAGCTTTCTTT; CDR3: CASSPGVEAFF
V: TRBV2; J: TRBJ2-3; size: -; D: -; DNA: TGTGCCGGCCCTTTAGGGGCCCTCGAAATCACAGATACGCAGTATTTT; CDR3: CAGPLGALEITDTQYF
V: TRBV2; J: TRBJ1-4; size: -; D: TRBD1; DNA: TGTGCCAGCAGTGTATCGACAGGGCCTGGAAAACTGTTTTTT; CDR3: CASSVSTGPGKLFF
V: TRBV4-1; J: TRBJ2-3; size: -; D: -; DNA: TGCGCCAGCAGCCAAGAGGGGAGCGCTAACACAGATACGCAGTATTTT; CDR3: CASSQEGSANTDTQYF
V: TRBV19; J: TRBJ2-3; size: -; D: -; DNA: TGTGCCAGTAGCAAGACAGGGAGGGAGGCAGATACGCAGTATTTT; CDR3: CASSKTGREADTQYF
V: TRBV9; J: TRBJ1-4; size: -; D: TRBD1; DNA: TGTGCCAGCAGCTCAGATCGGACAGGGAATAATGAAAAACTGTTTTTT; CDR3: CASSSDRTGNNEKLFF
V: TRBV15; J: TRBJ2-3; size: -; D: -; DNA: TGTGCCACCAGCAGAAGAGTTGGTTCAGGGGATACGCAGTATTTT; CDR3: CATSRRVGSGDTQYF
V: TRBV5-4; J: TRBJ1-5; size: -; D: -; DNA: TGTGCCAGCAGCTTGACTCCGTCTCTAGTACCCCAGCATTTT; CDR3: CASSLTPSLVPQHF
V: TRBV19; J: TRBJ1-5; size: -; D: -; DNA: TGTGCCAGCGGGTGGGGGGCCCAGCATTTT; CDR3: CASGWGAQHF
V: TRBV6-5; J: TRBJ2-7; size: once; D: TRBD2; DNA: TGTGCCAGCAGTTACCAATCGGGACTACCCTACGAGCAGTACTTC; CDR3: CASSYQSGLPYEQYF
V: TRBV6-5; J: TRBJ2-3; size: -; D: TRBD2; DNA: TGTGCCAGCAGTGGACTAGCGGGAGGGCCAGATACGCAGTATTTT; CDR3: CASSGLAGGPDTQYF
V: TRBV6-6; J: TRBJ1-2; size: -; D: TRBD1; DNA: TGTGCCAGCAGCCTCGACAGGGGAGACTATGGCTACACCTTC; CDR3: CASSLDRGDYGYTF
V: TRBV7-9; J: TRBJ2-7; size: -; D: TRBD2; DNA: TGTGCCAGCAGCTATACCGGGACTACAAACGAGCAGTACTTC; CDR3: CASSYTGTTNEQYF
V: TRBV28; J: TRBJ2-1; size: -; D: TRBD1; DNA: TGTGCCAGCACCCCACAGGGGTCCTACAATGAGCAGTTCTTC; CDR3: CASTPQGSYNEQFF
V: TRBV7-9; J: TRBJ2-1; size: -; D: -; DNA: TGTGCCAGCAGCAGTGGGACTTCCCTCCGGGAGCAGTTCTTC; CDR3: CASSSGTSLREQFF
V: TRBV9; J: TRBJ2-7; size: -; D: TRBD2; DNA: TGTGCCAGCAGCGTGGGGCTAGCGGGGGCCTACGAGCAGTACTTC; CDR3: CASSVGLAGAYEQYF
V: TRBV7-8; J: TRBJ2-2; size: -; D: -; DNA: TGTGCCAGCAGCTTAGCGTCCGGACTGAACACCGGGGAGCTGTTTTTT; CDR3: CASSLASGLNTGELFF
V: TRBV10-3; J: TRBJ2-5; size: -; D: -; DNA: TGTGCCATCAGTGATAAGGCAGTCCAAGAGACCCAGTACTTC; CDR3: CAISDKAVQETQYF
V: TRBV6-1; J: TRBJ2-5; size: few; D: -; DNA: TGTGCCAGCAGAAGACCAAACACCCCGGGACAGACCCAGTACTTC; CDR3: CASRRPNTPGQTQYF
V: TRBV11-3; J: TRBJ2-6; size: -; D: TRBD1; DNA: TGTGCCAGCAGCCCCGGGACAGTATCTTCTGGGGCCAACGTCCTGACTTTC; CDR3: CASSPGTVSSGANVLTF
V: TRBV10-3; J: TRBJ2-6; size: once; D: -; DNA: TGTGCCATCAGCCACCAGAGGGATTCGGGGGCCAACGTCCTGACTTTC; CDR3: CAISHQRDSGANVLTF
V: TRBV6-5; J: TRBJ2-7; size: -; D: -; DNA: TGTGCCAGCAGCCGAGCAATTAGCAGCCCCTACGAGCAGTACTTC; CDR3: CASSRAISSPYEQYF
V: TRBV6-1; J: TRBJ1-5; size: -; D: TRBD1; DNA: TGTGCCAGCAGTGATCCGTCCCGGACAGGGATGGGTTGGGGGTCGGGGCCCCAGCATTTT; CDR3: CASSDPSRTGMGWGSGPQHF
V: TRBV6-5; J: TRBJ1-4; size: -; D: -; DNA: TGTGCCAGCAGTTACGGGCCAGGGTCCGAAAAACTGTTTTTT; CDR3: CASSYGPGSEKLFF
V: TRBV19; J: TRBJ1-2; size: -; D: TRBD1; DNA: TGTGCCAGTAGTATGGGACAGACCTTCTATGGCTACACCTTC; CDR3: CASSMGQTFYGYTF
V: TRBV14; J: TRBJ1-2; size: -; D: -; DNA: TGTGCCAGCAGCCAAGAGGTTCCAGGGTATGGCTACACCTTC; CDR3: CASSQEVPGYGYTF
V: TRBV28; J: TRBJ1-2; size: -; D: TRBD1; DNA: TGTGCCAGCAGCAGGCCGGGACAGTCACGGCGTGGCTACACCTTC; CDR3: CASSRPGQSRRGYTF